These 4 T cell receptor beta chains were all obtained from the same sample, sequenced in a study of Ad26.COV2.S vaccination and SARS-CoV-2 variants. Documented treatment: 15 to 20 received Ad26.COV2.S at low or high dose, single or two shots; about 5 received placebo; per-sample allocation not given. Following the first vaccine or placebo injection, samples were taken on day 63. Libraries were prepared by immunoSEQ multiplex PCR; TCRdb keeps only in-frame clonotypes and omits some of them. The table lists 300,000 to 400,000 clones, 80% to 90% of them singletons, with roughly 10% in the top ten. The sample in question was peripheral blood, obtained in a trial of Ad26.COV2.S vaccine versus placebo. The receptors were gathered from a person between 18 and 65 years old who received the Ad26.COV2.S COVID-19 vaccine or a placebo.

The rearrangement joins TRBV10-3 to TRBJ2-1, with no clear D. V was trimmed by 7 bases and J by 8 bases, leaving 21 bases between them. This CDR3 comprises 15 residues. Germline V gene sequence: CDR1 ENHRY, CDR2 SYGVKD. The DNA of the CDR3 is TGTGCCATCAATCCCACTTCACTTGATAAGGATGAGCAGTTCTTC. Translating gives CAINPTSLDKDEQFF.

V is TRBV9 and J is TRBJ2-2, with no clear D. The germline V gene encodes CDR1 SGDLS and CDR2 YYNGEE. Trimming shortened V by 5 bases and J by 0 bases, and 11 bases separated the two germline ends. CDR3 size: 15 residues. The CDR3 here is CASSSERTNTGELFF. CDR3 coding DNA: TGTGCCAGCAGTTCCGAAAGGACGAACACCGGGGAGCTGTTTTTT.

V gene TRBV7-9 combines with J gene TRBJ1-1; D gene ambiguous. Trimming took 3 bases from V and 10 from J, leaving 15 bases between them. The germline gives CDR1 SEHNR, CDR2 FQNEAQ (reference sequence). The CDR3 runs 13 residues. CDR3 DNA: TGTGCCAGCAGCTTCAATTTGGCATTAGGAGCTTTCTTT. Its protein product is CASSFNLALGAFF.

The gene calls are TRBV28 and TRBJ2-3, with 9 positions matching TRBD1. Germline CDR1 MDHEN, CDR2 SYDVKM. The CDR3 totals 16 residues. Unmatched junction bases numbered 8, after V lost 5 bases and J lost 2 bases. The CDR3 spells CASSELGTGPTDTQYF. Written as DNA, the CDR3 is TGTGCCAGCAGTGAGTTGGGGACAGGGCCCACAGATACGCAGTATTTT.